These T cell receptor beta chains were read from a single sample in a study of blood T cell repertoires in COVID-19. TCRdb's copy holds only in-frame clones and misses some; the assay was immunoSEQ multiplex PCR. The sample holds fewer than 15,000 clones, approximately 70% seen once. Input material: peripheral blood. These receptors all stem from a human donor in a cohort sampled during active COVID-19. CDR3s include the opening cysteine and the closing phenylalanine or tryptophan. D genes are given only for firm matches. Clone size is stated in some rows and not others, as once, few, many or a class when expanded.

v_call	d_call	clone_size	j_call	cdr3_nt	cdr3_aa
TRBV5-1	TRBD2	.	TRBJ2-7	TGCGCCAGCAGCTTTAGCGGGGGGGCCTACGAGCAGTACTTC	CASSFSGGAYEQYF
TRBV2	TRBD1	.	TRBJ1-5	TGTGCCAGCAACAGACAGGGGGGGACGGGCAATCAGCCCCAGCATTTT	CASNRQGGTGNQPQHF
TRBV3-1/TRBV3-2	TRBD1	.	TRBJ2-2	TGTGCCAGCAGCCAGGCCAGGGGGCGCACCGGGGAGCTGTTTTTT	CASSQARGRTGELFF
TRBV18	TRBD1	few	TRBJ1-2	TGTGCCAGCTCACCCCCCGGGACAGGGGGCTTTGGCTACACCTTC	CASSPPGTGGFGYTF
TRBV4-3	.	.	TRBJ1-1	TGCGCCAGCAGCCAAGGGTTTGGCACCCGTTGGACTGAAGCTTTCTTT	CASSQGFGTRWTEAFF
TRBV6-5	.	.	TRBJ1-3	TGTGCCATCACCGACCGGGTCCGAGGAAACACCATATATTTT	CAITDRVRGNTIYF
TRBV7-2	TRBD2	few	TRBJ2-1	TGTGCCAGCAGCCCGGGGGGGGTAGTCGACAATGAGCAGTTCTTC	CASSPGGVVDNEQFF
TRBV5-5	TRBD1	few	TRBJ1-1	TGTGCCAGCAGCTTGGTTGGGACAGGGGGCAAGACTGAAGCTTTCTTT	CASSLVGTGGKTEAFF
TRBV27	TRBD2	.	TRBJ2-2	TGTGCCAGCAGATTGCTAGCGGGGGCCCTGAACACCGGGGAGCTGTTTTTT	CASRLLAGALNTGELFF
TRBV12-3/TRBV12-4	.	.	TRBJ2-3	TGTGCCAGCAGTGATTATGAGAATACGCAGTATTTT	CASSDYENTQYF
TRBV24-1	.	.	TRBJ2-5	TGTGCCACCAGTGATTCTAACAGGAAGACCCAGTACTTC	CATSDSNRKTQYF
TRBV7-2	.	.	TRBJ2-5	TGTGCCAGCAGCTTAGTAGAATCGGAGGAGACCCAGTACTTC	CASSLVESEETQYF
TRBV10-3	TRBD1	.	TRBJ1-5	TGTGCCATCAGTGGGGGACAGGGGCGCAATCAGCCCCAGCATTTT	CAISGGQGRNQPQHF
TRBV28	TRBD1	.	TRBJ2-4	TGTGCCAGCAGTCAGACAGGGGGAAACATTCAGTACTTC	CASSQTGGNIQYF
TRBV24-1	.	.	TRBJ1-1	TGTGCCACCAGTGACCGACTTAGTCGAGCTTTCTTT	CATSDRLSRAFF
TRBV27	TRBD2	.	TRBJ2-7	TGTGCCAGCAGTTTTGCGACTAGCGGCTACGAGCAGTACTTC	CASSFATSGYEQYF
TRBV6-5	.	.	TRBJ1-5	TGTGCCAGCAGTTACTCGCAGTCTAGCAATCAGCCCCAGCATTTT	CASSYSQSSNQPQHF
TRBV5-6	TRBD1	.	TRBJ2-5	TGTGCCAGCAGCTATCAGGGGGCACTAGAGACCCAGTACTTC	CASSYQGALETQYF